The 23 T cell receptor beta chains below were found in one sample sequenced in a study of response to subunit inactivated influenza vaccine. TCRdb recomputed calls from the RT-PCR reads with MiXCR, one row per CDR3 protein. Among under 750,000 distinct CDR3 sequences, over 9.5% were seen once, and the ten largest hold roughly 10%. This material consisted of PBMCs from blood, taken on the day of vaccination. The receptors here all came from a man aged 50 to 59 who received an inactivated influenza vaccine.

The table lists this clonotype with many counts. V usage is TRBV20-1 and J usage is TRBJ2-3; 7 bases agree with TRBD1. Germline CDR1 reads DFQATT; CDR2 reads SNEGSKA (reference sequence). There are 16 residues in the CDR3. V lost 6 bases, J lost 0 bases, and 12 bases stayed unmatched. CDR3 sequence: CSAPGGGEPSTDTQYF. CDR3 coding DNA: TGCAGTGCGCCAGGGGGTGGGGAACCTAGCACAGATACGCAGTATTTT.

This sequence joins TRBV3-1 and TRBJ1-2, with 9 bases lining up with TRBD1. V gave up 4 bases and J gave up 2 bases; unmatched junction bases: 5. The length of the CDR3 is 15 residues. Germline V lookup: CDR1 LGHDT, CDR2 YNNKEL (reference sequence). This CDR3 reads CASSLGQGYNYGYTF. CDR3 nucleotide sequence: TGTGCCAGCAGCCTAGGACAGGGGTACAACTATGGCTACACCTTC. Supplemented by reference TRBV3-1 and TRBJ1-2, the full variable domain reads DTAVSQTPKYLVTQMGNDKSIKCEQNLGHDTMYWYKQDSKKFLKIMFSYNNKELIINETVPNRFSPKSPDKAHLNLHINSLELGDSAVYFCASSLGQGYNYGYTFGSGTRLTVV.

This clonotype was counted only a few times. The genes are TRBV12-3 or TRBV12-4 and TRBJ2-1; D is ambiguous. V gave up 6 bases and J gave up 5 bases, with 11 bases separating them. The CDR3 is made up of 13 amino acids. The DNA for the CDR3 is TGTGCCAGCAGATCGGCGGCCCACAATGAGCAGTTCTTC. Translating gives CASRSAAHNEQFF.

Many counts were recorded for this clonotype. The chain links TRBV25-1 to TRBJ2-5, with D possibly called TRBD1 or TRBD2 (5 bases each). The CDR3 covers 12 residues. The V gene lost 7 bases and the J gene lost 7 bases, with 13 bases spanning the gap. Germline V lookup: CDR1 MGHDK, CDR2 SYGVNS. The CDR3 DNA is TGTGCCAGCACGGGACCTCAATGGACCCAGTACTTC. Translating gives CASTGPQWTQYF.

This clonotype was seen many times. The chain has TRBV12-3 or TRBV12-4 and TRBJ1-2, with 8 bases fitting TRBD1. The V and J ends lost 5 bases and 2 bases, in that order; junction bases with no gene match: 7. CDR3 length: 15 residues. CDR3 loop: CASSPPGQANYGYTF. CDR3 DNA sequence: TGTGCCAGCAGTCCACCGGGACAGGCGAACTATGGCTACACCTTC.

The gene calls are TRBV28 and TRBJ1-5, with D maybe TRBD1 (6 bases). The germline gives CDR1 MDHEN, CDR2 SYDVKM. This CDR3 is 17 amino acids long. Trimming pared 6 bases from V and 0 bases from J, leaving 18 bases between. The DNA for the CDR3 is TGTGCCAGCAGGGGAGTGCAGGGGATTTATAGCAATCAGCCCCAGCATTTT. This gives the protein CASRGVQGIYSNQPQHF. The full variable domain, completed using reference TRBV28 and TRBJ1-5, is DVKVTQSSRYLVKRTGEKVFLECVQDMDHENMFWYRQDPGLGLRLIYFSYDVKMKEKGDIPEGYSVSREKKERFSLILESASTNQTSMYLCASRGVQGIYSNQPQHFGDGTRLSIL.

This clonotype was recorded a few times. The CDR3 loop reads CSVVVRANTGELFF. In DNA, the CDR3 is TGCAGCGTTGTGGTCCGAGCGAACACCGGGGAGCTGTTTTTT. The rearrangement uses TRBV29-1 and TRBJ2-2; D remains unclear. V was trimmed by 4 bases and J by 0 bases, leaving 9 bases between them. Germline V lookup: CDR1 SQVTM, CDR2 ANQGSEA. The CDR3 is made up of 14 amino acids.

This clonotype was picked up a small number of times. This chain uses TRBV28 with TRBJ2-1, with TRBD2 matching over 14 bases. The trim removed 5 bases at V and 0 bases at J, leaving 12 bases unmatched. The germline V gene has CDR1 MDHEN and CDR2 SYDVKM. The CDR3 runs to 20 residues. The CDR3 DNA follows: TGTGCCAGCAGTCCCCAGACTAGCGGGAGGGTGTCCCGCTCCTACAATGAGCAGTTCTTC. Its translation: CASSPQTSGRVSRSYNEQFF.

This clonotype was detected only a few times. J is TRBJ2-1 and V is TRBV29-1, with 7 bases that match TRBD1. The trim removed 4 bases at V and 5 bases at J, leaving 14 bases unmatched. The germline gives CDR1 SQVTM, CDR2 ANQGSEA. This CDR3 comprises 16 residues. The CDR3 sequence is CSVAPPFSQGNNEQFF. Here the CDR3 DNA reads TGCAGCGTTGCCCCCCCTTTTTCACAGGGGAACAATGAGCAGTTCTTC.

This clonotype was seen at least ten times. This chain joins TRBV12-3 or TRBV12-4 and TRBJ2-5; 7 bases agree with TRBD1. The trim removed 3 bases at V and 1 base at J, leaving 5 bases unmatched. The CDR3 runs to 15 residues. The CDR3 nucleotides are TGTGCCAGCAGTTTGGGACAGCTCATCCAAGAGACCCAGTACTTC. It translates to CASSLGQLIQETQYF.

This clonotype was seen more than once but under ten times. This chain links TRBV7-9 with TRBJ2-5; the D gene is possibly TRBD1 (6 bases). Germline V lookup: CDR1 SEHNR, CDR2 FQNEAQ (reference sequence). Trimming removed 4 bases at V and 7 bases at J, with 16 bases between. This CDR3 is 14 amino acids long. This chain's CDR3 is CASSYSDRWGTQYF. The CDR3 nucleotides read TGTGCCAGCAGCTACAGCGACAGGTGGGGGACCCAGTACTTC.

This clonotype was observed a handful of times. The CDR3 reads CASGPADTDPYEQYF. CDR3 DNA: TGTGCTAGTGGTCCGGCAGACACGGACCCCTACGAGCAGTACTTC. The chain couples TRBV12-5 to TRBJ2-7; D is undetermined. With 5 bases removed from V and 2 bases from J, the gap between germline ends came to 16 bases. This CDR3 has 15 residues. Germline V gives CDR1 LGHNT, CDR2 FRNRAP.

The V gene is TRBV10-2, the J gene TRBJ2-7; D possibly corresponds to TRBD1 (6 bases). Trimming left V 1 base short and J 9 bases short, with 16 bases between. Germline CDR1 is WSHSY and CDR2 is SAAADI. The length of the CDR3 is 14 residues. CDR3 sequence (DNA): TGCGCCAGCAGTGAGTGGGCAGGGGTGAGTGGGCAGTACTTC. As protein: CASSEWAGVSGQYF.

The V call is TRBV7-9, the J call TRBJ2-3; maybe TRBD2 (5 bases). The CDR3 is 16 residues long. The V end was cut by 5 bases, the J end by 1 base, with 16 bases between. Germline V gives CDR1 SEHNR, CDR2 FQNEAQ (reference sequence). CDR3 loop: CASSPLPSGGTDTQYF. The CDR3 nucleotides are TGTGCCAGCAGCCCACTACCCAGCGGAGGCACAGATACGCAGTATTTT. Complete variable domain (other parts from reference TRBV7-9 and TRBJ2-3): DTGVSQNPRHKITKRGQNVTFRCDPISEHNRLYWYRQTLGQGPEFLTYFQNEAQLEKSRLLSDRFSAERPKGSFSTLEIQRTEQGDSAMYLCASSPLPSGGTDTQYFGPGTRLTVL.

This clonotype was seen only a few times. In nucleotides, the CDR3 is TGTGCCAGCAGTTTAAGTCCCACCTCCTACAATGAGCAGTTCTTC. Amino acid sequence: CASSLSPTSYNEQFF. This chain uses TRBV27 with TRBJ2-1; no firm D call. The CDR3 is made up of 15 amino acids. V lost 2 bases and J 0 bases, leaving 8 bases between the germline ends. Germline CDR1 and CDR2: MNHEY and SMNVEV (reference sequence).

In its sample, this clonotype was seen a few times. The V and J genes are TRBV20-1 and TRBJ2-7; D gene ambiguous. Germline V CDR1 and CDR2: DFQATT, SNEGSKA (reference sequence). The CDR3 contains 11 residues. V lost 3 bases, J lost 3 bases, and 6 bases lay in between. The CDR3 region is CSASPNYEQYF. The CDR3 coding sequence is TGCAGTGCTAGCCCAAACTACGAGCAGTACTTC.

The chain combines TRBV2 with TRBJ1-1; the match to TRBD1 covers 9 bases. Germline CDR1 SNHLY, CDR2 FYNNEI. CDR3 length: 13 amino acids. V shed 6 bases and J 7 bases; nucleotides not matched to a gene: 6. The CDR3 coding sequence is TGTGCCAGCAGACCGGGACAGGGAGGTGAAGCTTTCTTT. Encoded protein: CASRPGQGGEAFF.

J is TRBJ2-3 and V is TRBV6-1; D may be TRBD1 (5 bases). The germline V gene encodes CDR1 MNHNS and CDR2 SASEGT. V was clipped by 9 bases and J by 2 bases, with 9 bases between them. This CDR3 comprises 12 residues. The CDR3 DNA sequence: TGTGCCAGTAGACAGTACACAGATACGCAGTATTTT. Protein sequence: CASRQYTDTQYF.

This clonotype was seen a few times. The chain uses TRBV28 and TRBJ2-6, with D possibly being TRBD1 (6 bases). The germline CDR1 and CDR2 sequences are MDHEN and SYDVKM. The CDR3 sequence is 17 residues long. Trimming took off 6 bases at V and 2 bases at J, with 17 bases between the two ends. CDR3 bases: TGTGCCAGCAGCCCTCCAGGGGTATCGACTGGGGCCAACGTCCTGACTTTC. It is translated as CASSPPGVSTGANVLTF.

This clonotype was observed at least ten times. Here the CDR3 DNA reads TGCGCCAGCAGCCAAGGAAACAGGGATCCCTATAATTCACCCCTCCACTTT. Residues: CASSQGNRDPYNSPLHF. This chain links TRBV4-1 with TRBJ1-6, with D maybe TRBD1 (6 bases). Trimming shortened V by 1 base and J by 2 bases, and 12 bases separated the two germline ends. Per the germline V gene, CDR1 is MGHRA and CDR2 is YSYEKL. This CDR3 contains 17 residues.

This clonotype came up a few times. This chain joins TRBV5-1 and TRBJ2-7, with TRBD1 identical over 8 bases. Per germline, CDR1 SGHRS and CDR2 YFSETQ. The CDR3 loop spans 16 amino acids. With 3 bases clipped from V and 1 base from J, the junction kept 9 bases outside the gene matches. CDR3: CASSYFPGQGSYEQYF. DNA of the CDR3: TGCGCCAGCAGCTACTTCCCCGGACAGGGATCCTACGAGCAGTACTTC.

This clonotype was seen ten or more times. The V and J genes are TRBV28 and TRBJ1-5; no reliable D call. The CDR3 is 13 amino acids. The ends were cut back, 5 bases at V and 3 bases at J, with 8 bases in the middle. In germline, CDR1 is MDHEN, CDR2 SYDVKM. CDR3: CASSLGHNQPQHF. The CDR3 bases are TGTGCCAGCAGTCTGGGCCACAATCAGCCCCAGCATTTT.

This chain uses TRBV6-1 with TRBJ1-2, with D unresolved. Per the germline V gene, CDR1 is MNHNS and CDR2 is SASEGT. CDR3 length equals 13 residues. The germline V and J ends were trimmed by 1 base and 1 base, with 4 bases remaining between them. CDR3 coding DNA: TGTGCCAGCAGTGAAGTCGGTAACTATGGCTACACCTTC. Protein: CASSEVGNYGYTF.